These T cell receptor beta chains were read from a single sample in a study of identical twins. TCRdb ran MiXCR on the 5' RACE reads and lists one entry per CDR3 protein. The sample lists about 220,000 distinct CDR3 sequences; 5% to 7% were seen once. These data were also filed under a second study, of T cells expressing NK-cell markers.

Material for sequencing was CD8+ T cells sorted from blood. These receptor sequences come from a woman between 18 and 29 years old in good health. Both conserved end residues are part of each CDR3. The order of the fields is D gene, J gene, V gene, clone size, CDR3 DNA, CDR3 protein. A D gene is named only where the DNA matches it firmly. The size entry is marked missing in some rows and otherwise reads once, few, many or a size class.

NA,TRBJ2-1,TRBV7-9,many,TGTGCCAGCAGCCCACCGCACCTCTACAATGAGCAGTTCTTC,CASSPPHLYNEQFF
NA,TRBJ1-3,TRBV11-2,NA,TGTGCCAGCAGCTTAGGGGAGGTCCCCAACACCATATATTTT,CASSLGEVPNTIYF
TRBD2,TRBJ2-1,TRBV27,NA,TGTGCCAGCAGTTACGGGGGGGATTTTTTTGTCAATGAGCAGTTCTTC,CASSYGGDFFVNEQFF
TRBD2,TRBJ2-1,TRBV25-1,many,TGTGCCAGCAGAACTAGCGGGGAGATCAATGAGCAGTTCTTC,CASRTSGEINEQFF
TRBD2,TRBJ2-7,TRBV30,few,TGTGCCTGGTCTACTAGCGGGAGCGACGAGCAGTACTTC,CAWSTSGSDEQYF
NA,TRBJ2-7,TRBV10-3,many,TGTGCCATCAGTGTGCGGGGGCCATACTACGAGCAGTACTTC,CAISVRGPYYEQYF
NA,TRBJ2-2,TRBV20-1,few,TGCAGTGTTCCGGACACCGGGGAGCTGTTTTTT,CSVPDTGELFF
NA,TRBJ2-7,TRBV12-3/TRBV12-4,few,TGTGCCAGCAGCGCCAGCGGGACAGGAAACTACGAGCAGTACTTC,CASSASGTGNYEQYF
NA,TRBJ2-2,TRBV7-2,few,TGTGCCAGCAGCGCGTGGTATCGGACAGAGGACACCGGGGAGCTGTTTTTT,CASSAWYRTEDTGELFF
TRBD1,TRBJ1-3,TRBV27,NA,TGTGCCAGCAGTTTAAGGGGACAGGGAAACACCATATATTTT,CASSLRGQGNTIYF
NA,TRBJ2-2,TRBV29-1,few,TGCAGCGCTTCCTATGGGGCGAACACCGGGGAGCTGTTTTTT,CSASYGANTGELFF
NA,TRBJ1-5,TRBV7-4,NA,TGTGCCAGCGGGCCCCGGGAACATAGCAATCAGCCCCAGCATTTT,CASGPREHSNQPQHF
NA,TRBJ1-2,TRBV29-1,NA,TGCAGCGTTGCCAGGCAGGGAGTAGGTGGCTACACCTTC,CSVARQGVGGYTF
TRBD1,TRBJ2-7,TRBV2,NA,TGTGCCAGCAGTCCCGGACAGGGGAGCTCCTACGAGCAGTACTTC,CASSPGQGSSYEQYF